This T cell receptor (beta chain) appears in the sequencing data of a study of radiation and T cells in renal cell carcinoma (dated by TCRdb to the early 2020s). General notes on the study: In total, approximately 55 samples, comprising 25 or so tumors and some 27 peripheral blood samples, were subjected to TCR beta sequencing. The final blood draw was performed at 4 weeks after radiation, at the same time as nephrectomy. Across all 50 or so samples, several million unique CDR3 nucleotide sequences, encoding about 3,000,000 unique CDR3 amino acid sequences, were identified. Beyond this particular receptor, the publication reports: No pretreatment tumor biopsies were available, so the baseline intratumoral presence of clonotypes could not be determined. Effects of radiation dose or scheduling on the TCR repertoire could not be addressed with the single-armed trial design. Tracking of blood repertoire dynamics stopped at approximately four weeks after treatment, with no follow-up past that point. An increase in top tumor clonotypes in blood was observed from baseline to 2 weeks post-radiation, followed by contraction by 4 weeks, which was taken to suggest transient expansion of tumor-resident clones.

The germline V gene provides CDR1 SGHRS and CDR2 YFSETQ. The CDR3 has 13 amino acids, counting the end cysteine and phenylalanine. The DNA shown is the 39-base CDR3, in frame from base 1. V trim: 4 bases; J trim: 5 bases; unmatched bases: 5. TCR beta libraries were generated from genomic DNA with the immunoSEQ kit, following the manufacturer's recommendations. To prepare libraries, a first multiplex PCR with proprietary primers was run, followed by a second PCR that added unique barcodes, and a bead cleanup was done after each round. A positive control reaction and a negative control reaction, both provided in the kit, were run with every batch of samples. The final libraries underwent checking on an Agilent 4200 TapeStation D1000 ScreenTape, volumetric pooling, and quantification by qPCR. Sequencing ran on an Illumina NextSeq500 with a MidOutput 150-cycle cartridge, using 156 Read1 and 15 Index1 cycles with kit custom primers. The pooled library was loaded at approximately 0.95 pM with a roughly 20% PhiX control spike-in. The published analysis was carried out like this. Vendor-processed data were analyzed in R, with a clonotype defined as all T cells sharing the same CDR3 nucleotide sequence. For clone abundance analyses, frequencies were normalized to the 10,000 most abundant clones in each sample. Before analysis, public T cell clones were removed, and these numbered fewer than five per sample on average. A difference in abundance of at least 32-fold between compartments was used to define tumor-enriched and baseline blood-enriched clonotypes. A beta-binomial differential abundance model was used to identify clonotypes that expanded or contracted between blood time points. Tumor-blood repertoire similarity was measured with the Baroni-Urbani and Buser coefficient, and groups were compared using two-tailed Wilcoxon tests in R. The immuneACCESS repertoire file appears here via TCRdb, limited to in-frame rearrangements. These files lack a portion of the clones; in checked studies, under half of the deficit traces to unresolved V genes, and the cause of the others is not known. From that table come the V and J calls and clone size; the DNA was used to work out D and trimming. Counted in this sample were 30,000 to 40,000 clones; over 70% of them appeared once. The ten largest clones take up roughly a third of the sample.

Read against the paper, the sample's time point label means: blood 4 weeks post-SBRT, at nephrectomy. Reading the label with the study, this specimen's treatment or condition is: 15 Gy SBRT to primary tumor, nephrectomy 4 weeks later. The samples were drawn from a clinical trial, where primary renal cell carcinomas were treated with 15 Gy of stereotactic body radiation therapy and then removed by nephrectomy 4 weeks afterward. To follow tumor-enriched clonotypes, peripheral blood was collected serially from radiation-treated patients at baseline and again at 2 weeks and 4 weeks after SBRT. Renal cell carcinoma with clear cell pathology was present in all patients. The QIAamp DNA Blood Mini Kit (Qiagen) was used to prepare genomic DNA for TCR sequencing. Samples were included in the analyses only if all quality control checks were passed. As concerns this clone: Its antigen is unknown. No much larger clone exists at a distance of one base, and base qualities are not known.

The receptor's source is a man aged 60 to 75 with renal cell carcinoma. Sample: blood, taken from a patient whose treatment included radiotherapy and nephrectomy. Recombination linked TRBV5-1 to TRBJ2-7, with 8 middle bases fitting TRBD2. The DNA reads TGCGCCAGCAGCCTGGGACTAGTTGACGAGCAGTACTTC. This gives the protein CASSLGLVDEQYF. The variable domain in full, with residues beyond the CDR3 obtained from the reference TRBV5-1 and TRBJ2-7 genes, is KAGVTQTPRYLIKTRGQQVTLSCSPISGHRSVSWYQQTPGQGLQFLFEYFSETQRNKGNFPGRFSGRQFSNSRSEMNVSTLELGDSALYLCASSLGLVDEQYFGPGTRLTVT.